The 25 T cell receptor beta chains below were found in one sample sequenced in a study of OX40 agonist ivuxolimab in advanced cancers. The assay was immunoSEQ multiplex PCR, and TCRdb's table has in-frame clones only and misses some. The table includes tens of thousands of clones, around 90% detected once. The sequencing here drew on CD4+ or CD8+ T cells sorted from blood, taken in a trial of the OX40 agonist ivuxolimab. The source of these receptors is an adult with an advanced solid tumor such as melanoma, head and neck, liver or kidney cancer.

The chain carries TRBV5-1 and TRBJ1-6, with a tentative D call TRBD1 (5 bases). Looked up from germline, CDR1 is SGHRS and CDR2 is YFSETQ. This CDR3 spans 14 amino acids. Trimming removed 0 bases from V and 7 bases from J, with 8 bases in between. The CDR3 protein is CASSLERDNSPLHF. In nucleotides, the CDR3 is TGCGCCAGCAGCTTGGAAAGGGACAATTCACCCCTCCACTTT.

The rearrangement uses TRBV9 and TRBJ2-5; D is perhaps TRBD1 or TRBD2 (5 bases each). Germline V gene sequence: CDR1 SGDLS, CDR2 YYNGEE. The length of the CDR3 is 14 residues. Trimming shortened V by 3 bases and J by 7 bases, and 16 bases separated the two germline ends. CDR3 in amino acids: CASSAIGTPGTQYF. The CDR3 coding sequence is TGTGCCAGCAGCGCTATCGGGACCCCGGGGACCCAGTACTTC.

The rearrangement links TRBV18 to TRBJ2-6; no definite D call. V was clipped by 5 bases and J by 0 bases, with 5 bases between them. Germline V gene lookup returns CDR1 KGHSH and CDR2 LQKENI. CDR3 length: 14 amino acids. The CDR3 reads CASSSDSGANVLTF. CDR3 coding DNA: TGTGCCAGCTCATCGGACTCTGGGGCCAACGTCCTGACTTTC.

This chain joins TRBV2 and TRBJ1-5; D unresolved. Germline-derived CDR1 and CDR2 are SNHLY and FYNNEI. V was pared by 6 bases and J by 0 bases, with 9 bases between. The CDR3 length is 14 residues. The CDR3 reads CASRKEYSNQPQHF. The DNA of the CDR3 is TGTGCCAGCAGGAAGGAATATAGCAATCAGCCCCAGCATTTT.

The chain combines TRBV30 with TRBJ1-1, with D unresolved. The CDR3 is 13 residues long. From germline, CDR1 is GTSNPN and CDR2 SVGIG (reference sequence). The V gene lost 2 bases and the J gene lost 1 base, with 8 bases spanning the gap. For the CDR3, the DNA is TGTGCCTGGAGTCTGACGGCGAACACTGAAGCTTTCTTT. Amino acids: CAWSLTANTEAFF.

The CDR3: CASTSLAVSSYNEQFF. As DNA, the CDR3 is TGTGCCAGCACATCCCTAGCGGTGAGCTCCTACAATGAGCAGTTCTTC. This chain uses TRBV18 with TRBJ2-1; the match to TRBD2 covers 7 bases. This CDR3 spans 16 amino acids. Per germline, CDR1 KGHSH and CDR2 LQKENI. V lost 8 bases and J lost 0; bases outside the gene matches: 10.

This rearrangement joins TRBV18 to TRBJ2-7; 9 nucleotides align to TRBD1. This CDR3 region has 15 residues. The V segment lost 4 bases and the J segment 3 bases; nucleotides outside the gene matches: 7. The germline gives CDR1 KGHSH, CDR2 LQKENI. CDR3 protein: CASSQQQGARYEQYF. In DNA, the CDR3 is TGTGCCAGCTCACAACAACAGGGGGCGCGCTACGAGCAGTACTTC.

This chain uses TRBV5-1 with TRBJ1-2; the D is unclear. CDR3 size: 15 residues. Trimming pared 0 bases from V and 5 bases from J, leaving 14 bases between. Germline-derived CDR1 and CDR2 are SGHRS and YFSETQ. CDR3 amino acids: CASSLGSSTEYGYTF. CDR3 DNA: TGCGCCAGCAGCTTGGGGTCATCGACGGAATATGGCTACACCTTC. The variable domain in full, with the rest retrieved from reference TRBV5-1 and TRBJ1-2, is KAGVTQTPRYLIKTRGQQVTLSCSPISGHRSVSWYQQTPGQGLQFLFEYFSETQRNKGNFPGRFSGRQFSNSRSEMNVSTLELGDSALYLCASSLGSSTEYGYTFGSGTRLTVV.

The chain uses TRBV27 and TRBJ2-2, with 9 positions matching TRBD1. V shed 6 bases and J 6 bases; nucleotides not matched to a gene: 5. CDR3 length: 14 residues. Germline V gene data show CDR1 as MNHEY and CDR2 as SMNVEV (reference sequence). CDR3 bases: TGTGCCAGCAGCTGGGACAGGGCGGCCGGGGAGCTGTTTTTT. The encoded protein is CASSWDRAAGELFF.

The chain carries TRBV30 and TRBJ1-2; D is perhaps TRBD1 (5 bases). The CDR3 contains 13 residues. The V and J ends lost 0 bases and 3 bases respectively, with 8 bases between them. Germline CDR1 is GTSNPN and CDR2 is SVGIG (reference sequence). CDR3 region: CAWSVSRDYGYTF. Here the CDR3 DNA reads TGTGCCTGGAGTGTAAGCAGGGACTATGGCTACACCTTC.

This chain joins TRBV7-8 and TRBJ2-5; 8 bases match TRBD1. Trimming removed 1 base from V and 5 bases from J; junction bases left unmatched: 3. The CDR3 sequence is 14 residues long. Germline V gene lookup returns CDR1 SGHVS and CDR2 FQNEAQ. This CDR3 reads CASSLGTGRETQYF. CDR3 nucleotide sequence: TGTGCCAGCAGCTTAGGGACAGGGCGGGAGACCCAGTACTTC.

The rearrangement joins TRBV27 to TRBJ1-2; D is perhaps TRBD1 (5 bases). The germline CDR1 and CDR2 sequences are MNHEY and SMNVEV (reference sequence). V was trimmed by 5 bases and J by 8 bases, leaving 15 bases between them. The CDR3 extends over 13 amino acids. CDR3 residues: CASSIGEGVGYTF. The CDR3, as DNA: TGTGCCAGCAGTATAGGGGAAGGGGTGGGCTACACCTTC.

The V call is TRBV14, the J call TRBJ2-7; 11 bases are shared with TRBD2. Per the germline V gene, CDR1 is SGHDN and CDR2 is FVKESK. With 3 bases clipped from V and 5 bases from J, the junction kept 6 bases outside the gene matches. The CDR3 covers 15 residues. The CDR3 coding sequence is TGTGCCAGCAGCCAGTTAGCGGGAGGGCCGAACGAGCAGTACTTC. Residues: CASSQLAGGPNEQYF.

The V and J genes are TRBV30 and TRBJ1-3; the D gene is possibly TRBD1 (6 bases). The CDR3 is 15 amino acids. The ends were cut back, 2 bases at V and 0 bases at J, with 11 bases in the middle. Germline CDR1 reads GTSNPN; CDR2 reads SVGIG (reference sequence). Written as DNA, the CDR3 is TGTGCCTGGAGTCTGGGACATAACTCTGGAAACACCATATATTTT. It encodes CAWSLGHNSGNTIYF.

This chain connects TRBV6-5 to TRBJ1-1, with unresolved D. V lost 0 bases, J lost 8 bases, and 1 base lay in between. The germline gives CDR1 MNHEY, CDR2 SVGAGI. This CDR3 has 10 residues. The CDR3 DNA is TGTGCCAGCAGTTACTCGGAAGCTTTCTTT. The encoded protein is CASSYSEAFF.

The CDR3, as DNA: TGTGCCAGCAGCTCTGTAGCGGGCCGGTACAATGAGCAGTTCTTC. Amino acids: CASSSVAGRYNEQFF. The rearrangement links TRBV7-2 to TRBJ2-1; 7 nucleotides line up with TRBD2. The CDR3 extends over 15 amino acids. Germline V gene lookup returns CDR1 SGHTA and CDR2 FQGNSA. Trimming at V came to 4 bases and at J to 4 bases, leaving 7 bases not matched to a gene.

The chain recombines TRBV9 with TRBJ2-2; D is undetermined. The CDR3 is 12 amino acids. V was clipped by 4 bases and J by 6 bases, with 7 bases between them. Germline CDR1 reads SGDLS; CDR2 reads YYNGEE. The CDR3 here is CASSSEAGELFF. The CDR3 bases are TGTGCCAGCAGCTCCGAAGCCGGGGAGCTGTTTTTT.

This CDR3 reads CASSPPGGRSEAFF. CDR3 in DNA: TGCGCCAGCAGTCCCCCCGGGGGGCGAAGTGAAGCTTTCTTT. This chain uses TRBV23-1 with TRBJ1-1, with TRBD1 as a possible D gene (6 bases). TRBV23-1 is assigned to the ORF class and has an uncertain function. The CDR3 covers 14 residues. V was pared by 4 bases and J by 7 bases, with 16 bases between.

The rearrangement uses TRBV7-8 and TRBJ2-7; D remains unclear. The CDR3 runs to 14 residues. Germline V gives CDR1 SGHVS, CDR2 FQNEAQ. Trimming cost V 1 base and J 0 bases, with 7 bases left between them. CDR3 protein: CASSLDPGSYEQYF. The DNA for the CDR3 is TGTGCCAGCAGCTTAGACCCAGGCTCCTACGAGCAGTACTTC. The whole variable domain, remainder taken from reference TRBV7-8 and TRBJ2-7, is GAGVSQSPRYKVAKRGQDVALRCDPISGHVSLFWYQQALGQGPEFLTYFQNEAQLDKSGLPSDRFFAERPEGSVSTLKIQRTQQEDSAVYLCASSLDPGSYEQYFGPGTRLTVT.

The chain joins TRBV7-9 to TRBJ2-7; the match to TRBD1 covers 9 bases. J was trimmed by 5 bases and V by 5 bases; bases with no gene match: 13. The CDR3 length is 16 residues. Per the germline V gene, CDR1 is SEHNR and CDR2 is FQNEAQ (reference sequence). For the CDR3, the DNA is TGTGCCAGCAGCCCGATTGGGGGACAGGGTGGACACGAGCAGTACTTC. Its translation is CASSPIGGQGGHEQYF.

For this clone: Other DNA sequences of this sample code for an identical CDR3. The rearrangement links TRBV4-1 to TRBJ2-7, with D uncertain. This CDR3 comprises 11 residues. The germline V gene has CDR1 MGHRA and CDR2 YSYEKL. V lost 3 bases to trimming and J lost 1 base, with 1 base between them. In DNA form, the CDR3 reads TGCGCCAGCAGCCAGTCCTACGAGCAGTACTTC. Amino acids: CASSQSYEQYF.

This clone was counted a single time. The rearrangement links TRBV5-5 to TRBJ2-1; 14 bases agree with TRBD2. The germline V gene encodes CDR1 SGHKS and CDR2 YYEKEE (reference sequence). CDR3 length equals 15 residues. After removal of 4 bases from V and 10 bases from J, the junction contained 7 bases not matched to a gene. In DNA form, the CDR3 reads TGTGCCAGCAGCCCACCGGGACTAGCGGGAGTGGAGCAGTTCTTC. Encoded protein: CASSPPGLAGVEQFF.

CDR3 in amino acids: CAISESLERGEQFF. The CDR3 nucleotides read TGTGCCATCAGTGAGTCGCTCGAGAGGGGTGAGCAGTTCTTC. The V call is TRBV10-3, the J call TRBJ2-1, with D perhaps given as TRBD1 or TRBD2 (5 bases each). The V gene's germline CDR1 is ENHRY and CDR2 SYGVKD. The V end lost 0 bases, the J end lost 9 bases, and 12 bases lay between the germline ends. This CDR3 comprises 14 residues.

The genes are TRBV5-1 and TRBJ1-6; no reliable D call. Germline-derived CDR1 and CDR2 are SGHRS and YFSETQ. The CDR3 length is 13 residues. Deletions cut 0 bases from V and 8 bases from J, with 6 bases between. This chain's CDR3 is CASSLGLDSPLHF. CDR3 DNA sequence: TGCGCCAGCAGCTTGGGTCTCGATTCACCCCTCCACTTT.

This rearrangement joins TRBV18 to TRBJ1-2; no definite D call. V was clipped by 4 bases and J by 12 bases, with 18 bases between them. The CDR3 length is 13 residues. CDR1 and CDR2 (germline): KGHSH, LQKENI. CDR3 nucleotide sequence: TGTGCCAGCTCACTTCTGCCGGAAAGCCCAGACACCTTC. Its translation is CASSLLPESPDTF.